This T cell receptor beta chain is drawn from a study of T cells after yellow fever vaccination. The CDR3 loop spans 14 amino acids. The trim removed 8 bases at V and 3 bases at J, leaving 4 bases unmatched. Germline CDR1 reads MGHRA; CDR2 reads YSYEKL. One entry per CDR3 protein results from TCRdb running MiXCR on the 5' RACE reads. The sample carries roughly 74,000 distinct CDR3 sequences, around 6.5% recorded once. As for this clonotype: Given a much more abundant clone one base away, this may be a read error.

Sequencing was performed on CD8+ T cells sorted from PBMCs, taken 5 days after the first yellow fever vaccination. The clonotype originates from a man aged 18 to 35 who received the YFV17D yellow fever vaccine. This rearrangement joins TRBV4-1 to TRBJ2-2; 9 bases align to TRBD1. The CDR3 region has the DNA TGCGCCAGCGCATGGACAGGGGACACCGGGGAGCTGTTTTTT. Amino acids: CASAWTGDTGELFF.